These 26 T cell receptor beta chains came from one sample sequenced in a study of T cell responses to AZD1222 COVID-19 vaccine. Clones were sequenced by immunoSEQ multiplex PCR, and TCRdb holds only the in-frame ones, with some missing. The sample holds tens of thousands of clones, approximately 89% seen once. Material: peripheral blood, obtained 28 days after the second AZD1222 dose. The receptor source for this set is an adult who received the AZD1222 COVID-19 vaccine.

This chain joins TRBV3-1 (or the pseudogene TRBV3-2) and TRBJ2-3; 9 bases align to TRBD2. Germline V gene lookup returns CDR1 LGHDT and CDR2 YNNKEL (reference sequence). The CDR3 has 17 residues. V trimming: 0 bases; J trimming: 4 bases; junction bases outside the gene matches: 8. The CDR3, as DNA: TGTGCCAGCAGCCAAGATGTGCGGGGGGGCCCCCCAGATACGCAGTATTTT. Protein: CASSQDVRGGPPDTQYF.

The rearrangement uses TRBV27 and TRBJ1-2; 7 bases are a match to TRBD1. The length of the CDR3 is 15 residues. Germline V gene data show CDR1 as MNHEY and CDR2 as SMNVEV (reference sequence). Trimming removed 6 bases from V and 5 bases from J; junction bases left unmatched: 12. The chain's CDR3 is CASSLTVTGRYGYTF. DNA of the CDR3: TGTGCCAGCAGCCTCACAGTGACAGGGAGGTATGGCTACACCTTC.

The chain uses TRBV6-2 or TRBV6-3 and TRBJ2-3; D remains unclear. The length of the CDR3 is 15 residues. Germline V gives CDR1 MNHEY, CDR2 SVGEGT. V shed 0 bases and J shed 0 bases, with 7 bases lying between them. The CDR3 nucleotides read TGTGCCAGCAGTTACTCTCTGGGGAGCACAGATACGCAGTATTTT. Its protein is CASSYSLGSTDTQYF.

The chain employs TRBV7-9 and TRBJ1-6; D may be TRBD1 (6 bases). The CDR3 has 15 amino acids. Germline CDR1 is SEHNR and CDR2 is FQNEAQ (reference sequence). Trimming removed 1 base at V and 4 bases at J, with 8 bases between. The CDR3 sequence is CASSLDGTYNSPLHF. The CDR3 DNA reads TGTGCCAGCAGCTTAGATGGGACATATAATTCACCCCTCCACTTT.

The chain employs TRBV6-6 and TRBJ2-2; 9 bases line up with TRBD1. With 6 bases clipped from V and 6 bases from J, the junction kept 11 bases outside the gene matches. The germline V gene encodes CDR1 MNHNY and CDR2 SVGAGI (reference sequence). This CDR3 is built from 16 residues. The CDR3 here is CASRTAGTGRAGELFF. The CDR3 DNA reads TGTGCCAGCAGGACGGCCGGGACAGGGAGGGCCGGGGAGCTGTTTTTT.

In this sample, this clone turned up a few times. The chain's CDR3 is CASSSGGKQPQHF. In nucleotides, the CDR3 is TGTGCCAGCAGCTCCGGGGGAAAACAGCCCCAGCATTTT. The chain uses TRBV11-2 and TRBJ1-5; a weak D match, TRBD1 (5 bases). V lost 4 bases, J lost 7 bases, and 11 bases lay in between. Germline CDR1 reads SGHAT; CDR2 reads FQNNGV. The CDR3 sequence is 13 residues long.

The gene calls are TRBV7-9 and TRBJ2-7; no definite D call. Germline CDR1 SEHNR, CDR2 FQNEAQ (reference sequence). V was pared by 4 bases and J by 6 bases, with 10 bases between. The CDR3 is made up of 12 amino acids. The CDR3 DNA is TGTGCCAGCAGCTCGGATACTTCCGAGCAGTACTTC. As protein: CASSSDTSEQYF.

This chain uses TRBV9 with TRBJ1-2; tentative D call: TRBD1 (6 bases). The CDR3 is made up of 16 amino acids. Germline V gives CDR1 SGDLS, CDR2 YYNGEE. With 3 bases removed from V and 5 bases from J, the gap between germline ends came to 20 bases. The CDR3 protein is CASSANRQDNLYGYTF. The CDR3 DNA is TGTGCCAGCAGCGCAAACCGACAGGACAACCTTTATGGCTACACCTTC. Full variable domain (rest looked up from reference TRBV9 and TRBJ1-2): DSGVTQTPKHLITATGQRVTLRCSPRSGDLSVYWYQQSLDQGLQFLIQYYNGEERAKGNILERFSAQQFPDLHSELNLSSLELGDSALYFCASSANRQDNLYGYTFGSGTRLTVV.

The chain has TRBV4-2 and TRBJ1-3; 12 bases line up with TRBD1. CDR1 is LGHNA and CDR2 is YNFKEQ in the germline V gene. V shed 0 bases, J shed 3 bases, and the junction held 3 bases outside the gene matches. This CDR3 is built from 17 residues. The CDR3 is CASSQEGTGGSGNTIYF. In DNA, the CDR3 is TGTGCCAGCAGCCAAGAAGGGACAGGGGGCAGTGGAAACACCATATATTTT.

The chain employs TRBV7-9 and TRBJ2-3, with a possible D match to TRBD2 (6 bases). This CDR3 is 15 amino acids long. V lost 2 bases to trimming and J lost 6 bases, with 15 bases between them. Germline V gene sequence: CDR1 SEHNR, CDR2 FQNEAQ (reference sequence). CDR3 sequence reads: CASSLSAGTRDTQYF. The CDR3 DNA sequence: TGTGCCAGCAGCTTATCGGCGGGAACTCGCGATACGCAGTATTTT.

The rearrangement links TRBV7-9 to TRBJ2-7; 12 bases are shared with TRBD2. CDR3 size: 13 residues. Unmatched junction bases numbered 4, after V lost 7 bases and J lost 6 bases. CDR1 and CDR2 (germline): SEHNR, FQNEAQ (reference sequence). The CDR3 region is CASTLAGGGEQYF. CDR3 coding DNA: TGTGCCAGCACACTAGCGGGGGGAGGCGAGCAGTACTTC.

The V gene is TRBV27, the J gene TRBJ2-7; the D gene is possibly TRBD2 (6 bases). V was shortened by 6 bases and J by 2 bases, with 20 bases between the two germline ends. Germline CDR1 reads MNHEY; CDR2 reads SMNVEV (reference sequence). The CDR3 has 16 amino acids. The chain's CDR3 is CASSYGRLSPPYEQYF. The CDR3 bases are TGTGCCAGCAGCTATGGGAGGTTATCCCCCCCCTACGAGCAGTACTTC.

The V and J genes are TRBV4-2 and TRBJ2-7; 11 bases map to TRBD2. The V gene's germline CDR1 is LGHNA and CDR2 YNFKEQ. The CDR3 contains 17 residues. Trimming removed 0 bases from V and 2 bases from J; junction bases left unmatched: 6. The CDR3 loop reads CASSQDPGLAEPYEQYF. For the CDR3, the DNA is TGTGCCAGCAGCCAAGACCCGGGACTAGCGGAGCCCTACGAGCAGTACTTC.

V and J are TRBV11-2 and TRBJ1-5, with 7 bases that match TRBD1. The CDR3 consists of 13 residues. V trimming: 5 bases; J trimming: 6 bases; junction bases outside the gene matches: 4. From germline, CDR1 is SGHAT and CDR2 FQNNGV. DNA of the CDR3: TGTGCCAGCAGCCCAGGGGGAAGTCAGCCCCAGCATTTT. It yields the protein CASSPGGSQPQHF. The full variable domain, rest sourced from reference TRBV11-2 and TRBJ1-5, is EAGVAQSPRYKIIEKRQSVAFWCNPISGHATLYWYQQILGQGPKLLIQFQNNGVVDDSQLPKDRFSAERLKGVDSTLKIQPAKLEDSAVYLCASSPGGSQPQHFGDGTRLSIL.

This sequence joins TRBV28 and TRBJ2-2; 10 bases line up with TRBD2. With V trimmed by 5 bases and J by 0 bases, 3 bases remained unmatched. The germline gives CDR1 MDHEN, CDR2 SYDVKM. The CDR3 length is 16 residues. DNA of the CDR3: TGTGCCAGCAGTCTAACTAGCGGGGCGAACACCGGGGAGCTGTTTTTT. It is translated as CASSLTSGANTGELFF.

The chain joins TRBV6-4 to TRBJ2-3; the D gene is possibly TRBD2 (6 bases). V was shortened by 2 bases and J by 0 bases, with 12 bases between the two germline ends. The CDR3 length is 16 residues. The germline V gene encodes CDR1 MRHNA and CDR2 SNTAGT. CDR3 sequence (DNA): TGTGCCAGCAGTGACCGGGGGACCCGTAGCACAGATACGCAGTATTTT. As protein: CASSDRGTRSTDTQYF.

The V and J genes are TRBV28 and TRBJ1-6; D might be TRBD1 (5 bases). The CDR3 is made up of 16 amino acids. Between the trimmed V and J ends, which lost 6 bases and 7 bases, there was a span of 19 bases. Per the germline V gene, CDR1 is MDHEN and CDR2 is SYDVKM. As DNA, the CDR3 is TGTGCCAGCAGGTTGACAGCCGCCGGGTGGAATTCACCCCTCCACTTT. The encoded protein is CASRLTAAGWNSPLHF.

In its sample, this clone was seen once. The chain recombines TRBV5-1 with TRBJ1-5, with D maybe TRBD1 (6 bases). V dropped 1 base and J dropped 1 base, with 9 bases sitting between them. The CDR3 has 15 residues. From germline, CDR1 is SGHRS and CDR2 YFSETQ. CDR3 region: CASSLFGGSNQPQHF. The CDR3 nucleotides read TGCGCCAGCAGCTTGTTCGGGGGCAGCAATCAGCCCCAGCATTTT.

DNA for the CDR3: TGTGCCAGCAGCCTGACCAGCAGTAACTATGGCTACACCTTC. It codes for CASSLTSSNYGYTF. V and J are TRBV5-5 and TRBJ1-2; D gene ambiguous. CDR1 and CDR2 (germline): SGHKS, YYEKEE (reference sequence). The V end lost 4 bases, the J end lost 1 base, and 11 bases lay between the germline ends. This CDR3 has 14 residues.

The rearrangement joins TRBV15 to TRBJ2-1; D is uncertain. CDR3 length: 13 amino acids. Germline CDR1 LNHNV, CDR2 YYDKDF (reference sequence). Trimming left V 1 base short and J 5 bases short, with 6 bases between. DNA for the CDR3: TGTGCCACCAGCAGAGGTGGAAACAATGAGCAGTTCTTC. This codes for CATSRGGNNEQFF.

This rearrangement joins TRBV5-6 to TRBJ2-7; D possibly corresponds to TRBD1 (5 bases). The CDR3 totals 14 residues. The V gene's germline CDR1 is SGHDT and CDR2 YYEEEE. With 0 bases removed from V and 5 bases from J, the gap between germline ends came to 12 bases. CDR3 in DNA: TGTGCCAGCAGCTTGGCCAGGCAGGGAAACGAGCAGTACTTC. Protein sequence: CASSLARQGNEQYF.

The chain combines TRBV6-2 or TRBV6-3 with TRBJ2-2; tentative D call: TRBD2 (7 bases). This CDR3 spans 16 amino acids. The V and J ends lost 1 base and 6 bases respectively, with 15 bases between them. Germline CDR1 is MNHEY and CDR2 is SVGEGT. The CDR3 reads CASSYFSRGGPGELFF. The DNA for the CDR3 is TGTGCCAGCAGTTACTTCTCGAGGGGGGGCCCCGGGGAGCTGTTTTTT.

This sequence joins TRBV9 and TRBJ2-3; D is uncertain. V was shortened by 6 bases and J by 0 bases, with 17 bases between the two germline ends. Germline V gene sequence: CDR1 SGDLS, CDR2 YYNGEE. This CDR3 comprises 16 residues. The CDR3 DNA sequence: TGTGCCAGCACGCTGTGGGCAGACTCTAGCACAGATACGCAGTATTTT. Protein: CASTLWADSSTDTQYF.

The chain couples TRBV15 to TRBJ1-6, with TRBD1 matching over 7 bases. Per the germline V gene, CDR1 is LNHNV and CDR2 is YYDKDF (reference sequence). The V and J ends lost 0 bases and 10 bases, in that order; junction bases with no gene match: 3. There are 14 residues in the CDR3. CDR3 DNA sequence: TGTGCCACCAGCAGAGACAGGGGGGGCTCACCCCTCCACTTT. Its translation is CATSRDRGGSPLHF.

The rearrangement links TRBV18 to TRBJ2-5; TRBD2 matches 7 bases. The V and J ends lost 3 bases and 5 bases, in that order; junction bases with no gene match: 9. This CDR3 spans 15 amino acids. The germline V gene encodes CDR1 KGHSH and CDR2 LQKENI. The chain's CDR3 is CASSPLTGGFETQYF. In DNA form, the CDR3 reads TGTGCCAGCTCACCTTTAACGGGGGGTTTTGAGACCCAGTACTTC.

The chain joins TRBV5-4 to TRBJ2-5; TRBD2 aligns across 10 bases. The CDR3 runs 16 residues. Trimming cost V 4 bases and J 2 bases; bases outside gene matches: 8. Germline V gene lookup returns CDR1 SGHNT and CDR2 YYREEE (reference sequence). This CDR3 is CASSLKLAGIQETQYF. The CDR3 nucleotides read TGTGCCAGCAGCCTAAAACTAGCGGGGATTCAAGAGACCCAGTACTTC. Together with reference TRBV5-4 and TRBJ2-5, the CDR3 gives the full variable domain: ETGVTQSPTHLIKTRGQQVTLRCSSQSGHNTVSWYQQALGQGPQFIFQYYREEENGRGNFPPRFSGLQFPNYSSELNVNALELDDSALYLCASSLKLAGIQETQYFGPGTRLLVL.